These 14 T cell receptor beta chains were sequenced from one sample in a study of blood T cell repertoires in COVID-19. Here immunoSEQ multiplex PCR was the method, and the copy in TCRdb shows in-frame clones only, minus some. The sample comprises 150,000 or so clones, 87% of which are singletons, and about 5.7% rests with the top ten. Sequenced: peripheral blood. Receptors were obtained from a man of 80 years or more with acute or convalescent COVID-19.

This clone was detected only once. The chain joins TRBV7-3 to TRBJ2-1; 9 bases map to TRBD2. The trim removed 6 bases at V and 6 bases at J, leaving 3 bases unmatched. CDR3 length: 13 amino acids. The germline V gene has CDR1 SGHTA and CDR2 FQGTGA. Here the CDR3 reads CASRRGGGNEQFF. The CDR3 DNA is TGTGCCAGCAGGCGGGGGGGAGGCAATGAGCAGTTCTTC.

The chain carries TRBV7-2 and TRBJ2-5; TRBD2 matches 11 bases. CDR3 length: 16 residues. Trimming at V came to 1 base and at J to 1 base, leaving 2 bases not matched to a gene. CDR1 and CDR2 (germline): SGHTA, FQGNSA. CDR3 protein: CASSLVGTSGQETQYF. CDR3 nucleotide sequence: TGTGCCAGCAGCTTAGTGGGGACTAGCGGCCAAGAGACCCAGTACTTC.

This rearrangement joins TRBV5-4 to TRBJ2-1, with TRBD1 matching 8 bases. The V segment lost 2 bases and the J segment 4 bases; nucleotides outside the gene matches: 14. Germline lookup yields CDR1 SGHNT and CDR2 YYREEE (reference sequence). The CDR3 has 18 amino acids. The CDR3 protein is CASSFGTGSPQIYNEQFF. CDR3 DNA: TGTGCCAGCAGCTTCGGGACAGGATCCCCTCAAATTTACAATGAGCAGTTCTTC.

The CDR3 protein is CASSHAGGPEEQFF. The CDR3, as DNA: TGTGCCAGCAGCCACGCGGGAGGGCCAGAAGAGCAGTTCTTC. The genes are TRBV3-1 (or the pseudogene TRBV3-2) and TRBJ2-1, with 9 bases matching TRBD2. V lost 3 bases, J lost 10 bases, and 7 bases stayed unmatched. Germline assignment: CDR1 LGHDT and CDR2 YNNKEL (reference sequence). CDR3 size: 14 residues.

This chain connects TRBV18 to TRBJ1-5; D is unresolved. The germline gives CDR1 KGHSH, CDR2 LQKENI. Trimming left V 0 bases short and J 2 bases short, with 8 bases between. There are 15 residues in the CDR3. The CDR3 loop is CASSPPPGGNQPQHF. The CDR3 DNA reads as TGTGCCAGCTCACCACCGCCGGGAGGCAATCAGCCCCAGCATTTT.

The rearrangement uses TRBV6-5 and TRBJ2-3; TRBD2 matches 8 bases. V lost 1 base to trimming and J lost 5 bases; unmatched junction nucleotides: 2. The CDR3 has 14 residues. Looked up from germline, CDR1 is MNHEY and CDR2 is SVGAGI. DNA of the CDR3: TGTGCCAGCAGTTACTTTGCGGGAGGAGATACGCAGTATTTT. Its protein is CASSYFAGGDTQYF.

This sequence joins TRBV5-1 and TRBJ1-1; 7 bases fit TRBD1. With V trimmed by 4 bases and J by 2 bases, 5 bases remained unmatched. Germline V gene sequence: CDR1 SGHRS, CDR2 YFSETQ. CDR3 length: 14 residues. In DNA form, the CDR3 reads TGCGCCAGCAGCGAGCAGGGGGTTAACACTGAAGCTTTCTTT. This encodes CASSEQGVNTEAFF. Complete variable domain (other parts from reference TRBV5-1 and TRBJ1-1): KAGVTQTPRYLIKTRGQQVTLSCSPISGHRSVSWYQQTPGQGLQFLFEYFSETQRNKGNFPGRFSGRQFSNSRSEMNVSTLELGDSALYLCASSEQGVNTEAFFGQGTRLTVV.

The chain has TRBV7-2 and TRBJ2-7, with 10 bases aligning to TRBD1. Germline V gives CDR1 SGHTA, CDR2 FQGNSA. Trimming cost V 4 bases and J 0 bases; bases outside gene matches: 6. This CDR3 spans 16 amino acids. CDR3 coding DNA: TGTGCCAGCAGCTCGACAGGGGGCGCAAACTCCTACGAGCAGTACTTC. Protein: CASSSTGGANSYEQYF.

This chain joins TRBV27 and TRBJ1-2, with 9 bases fitting TRBD1. Germline V gene lookup returns CDR1 MNHEY and CDR2 SMNVEV (reference sequence). V trimming: 6 bases; J trimming: 4 bases; junction bases outside the gene matches: 12. The CDR3 spans 16 residues. Here the CDR3 DNA reads TGTGCCAGCAGCCTGACGTTGACAGGGGGAGTCTATGGCTACACCTTC. It is translated as CASSLTLTGGVYGYTF.

The genes are TRBV19 and TRBJ1-5; D is ambiguous. The V and J ends lost 3 bases and 0 bases respectively, with 9 bases between them. Germline V gene data show CDR1 as LNHDA and CDR2 as SQIVND (reference sequence). The CDR3 is made up of 15 amino acids. The CDR3 loop is CASSIRDGSNQPQHF. The CDR3 nucleotides are TGTGCCAGTAGTATTCGGGATGGTAGCAATCAGCCCCAGCATTTT.

The rearrangement uses TRBV5-6 and TRBJ2-7; D is possibly TRBD1 (5 bases). CDR1 is SGHDT, CDR2 YYEEEE, per germline. V lost 4 bases and J lost 2, with 16 bases in between. The CDR3 covers 15 residues. CDR3 bases: TGTGCCAGCAGCACCAATCGGCAGGGTACCTACGAGCAGTACTTC. Its protein product is CASSTNRQGTYEQYF.

This chain joins TRBV28 and TRBJ2-5, with TRBD2 identical over 12 bases. The V gene's germline CDR1 is MDHEN and CDR2 SYDVKM. V was clipped by 7 bases and J by 4 bases; unmatched bases: 4. The length of the CDR3 is 14 residues. CDR3 amino acids: CASTASGGAETQYF. The CDR3 DNA sequence: TGTGCCAGCACCGCTAGCGGGGGGGCAGAGACCCAGTACTTC.

This chain's CDR3 is CASRKGGSGGFEQYF. In DNA form, the CDR3 reads TGTGCCAGCAGAAAAGGTGGTAGCGGGGGGTTTGAGCAGTACTTC. The rearrangement uses TRBV28 and TRBJ2-7; 10 positions agree with TRBD2. Germline lookup yields CDR1 MDHEN and CDR2 SYDVKM. This CDR3 region has 15 residues. J lost 7 bases, V lost 6 bases, and 12 bases had no gene match.

This sequence joins TRBV29-1 and TRBJ1-2; perhaps TRBD1 as D (5 bases). V lost 7 bases and J 7 bases, leaving 19 bases between the germline ends. Looked up from germline, CDR1 is SQVTM and CDR2 is ANQGSEA. The CDR3 is 13 amino acids. CDR3 nucleotides: TGCAGCGCCCCGGAGGGGAACAGAGGTGGCTACACCTTC. Protein product: CSAPEGNRGGYTF.